This TCR beta chain derives from a study of CD8+ T cells in alopecia areata (dated by TCRdb to the late 2010s). In the study overall: The treated patients took part in an open-label pilot trial in which moderate-to-severe alopecia areata was treated with oral tofacitinib at 5 to 10 mg twice daily. Tofacitinib was administered for 6 to 18 months, and 6 months of follow-up off drug were then conducted to assess delayed response and recurrence. In treated patients, disease severity was measured using the SALT score, which gives the percentage of scalp surface area affected. In both human patients and the C3H/HeJ mouse model, the study applied high-throughput TCRbeta sequencing to look at T cell clonal expansion in alopecia areata. Human TCRbeta sequencing covered scalp tissue and sorted CD4+ and CD8+ peripheral blood T cells from patchy and totalis/universalis alopecia areata patients and healthy controls. Biopsies were taken from tofacitinib-treated patients at baseline and again at 4 and 24 weeks into treatment, and several of those patients also had a later scalp biopsy. Scalp clonality was compared across normal scalp (n=4), patchy alopecia areata scalp (n=8), and alopecia totalis/universalis scalp (n=8). RNA was extracted with the PAXgene miRNA kit for fixed scalp, the miRNeasy kit for PBMCs, and the RNeasy kit for mouse skin. immunoSEQ multiplex PCR using 35 Vbeta forward primers and 13 Jbeta reverse primers was used to amplify TCRbeta CDR3 regions.

The CDR3 runs 13 amino acids, cysteine and phenylalanine included. Only the CDR3 DNA stays, 39 bases, in frame from base 1. V loses 2 bases of germline sequence and J loses 6 bases, and the interval between the two ends is 13 bases. Looking up the germline V gene (reference sequence) yields CDR1 GTSNPN and CDR2 SVGIG. The full study reports these points: Compared with mice, TCR sequences shared between patients were less clear, possibly partly because of HLA diversity across the patient population. Unlike mouse skin, where gammadelta T cells dominate, normal human skin contains resident alphabeta T cells that get sequenced too, which complicates analysis of the scalp TCR repertoire. Tofacitinib significantly decreased scalp clonality and the number of expanded CD8+ clones among the top 100 scalp clones. Because the treated cohort was small and had only one nonresponder, larger studies are needed to examine links between baseline CD8+ expansion and response. Lesional scalp, especially in alopecia totalis/universalis, showed higher clonality and more expanded CD8+ clones than normal scalp, suggesting antigenic drive. During tofacitinib treatment, many expanded lesional clones remained in scalp and blood, and this persistence may partly explain relapse after treatment is stopped.

Sample time point, as interpreted from the label and publication: 20 to 30 weeks on oral tofacitinib. The treatment or condition label of this sample denotes: oral pan-JAK inhibitor, 5-10 mg twice daily. From alopecia areata patients, peripheral blood was collected along with lesional scalp punch biopsies. PBMCs were isolated by density centrifugation and stained for CD3, CD4 and CD8, and CD4+ and CD8+ T cells were sorted on a FACSAria. This clone was seen more than once but under ten times. This receptor's antigen is unknown. One base away there is no much larger clone; base qualities are not given. Library prep was done by the immunoSEQ multiplex PCR assay. RNA was extracted from all samples and reverse transcribed into cDNA as template for TCR sequencing. SuperScript III was used for first-strand cDNA synthesis, primed with a 2:1 mix of oligo-dT and random hexamers. A synthetic immune receptor repertoire was used to gauge amplification bias, and whatever bias remained was removed computationally. On the authors' methods: Raw reads were preprocessed for error removal, and CDR3 was defined according to IMGT conventions as running from the conserved cysteine to phenylalanine. Clonality was computed by normalizing Shannon entropy by log2 of the number of productive unique TCRs and subtracting the result from 1. Whether each scalp clone was CD4 or CD8 was inferred by checking scalp TCRbeta sequences against the CD4 and CD8 repertoires from sorted blood. TCRdb mirrors the immuneACCESS table, restricted to in-frame sequences. Some clones are absent from its copies; in checked studies, under half trace to an unresolved V gene, and the reason for the others is unknown. V, J and clone size were drawn from that table, and D and trimming were deduced from the DNA. The sample data list 170,000 or so clones, and roughly 53% of these were observed just once. The ten biggest clones cover 10% to 15% of the sample.

This TCR came from a human donor with alopecia areata. Material: CD8+ T cells sorted from blood, obtained at week 24, from a patient treated with tofacitinib. Rearrangement joined TRBV30 to TRBJ1-1; matching of 6 bases hints at TRBD1 as the D gene. CDR3 loop: CAWSITGRSEAFF. The nucleotide sequence is given as TGTGCCTGGAGTATTACAGGGAGGTCTGAAGCTTTCTTT.